The 5 T cell receptor beta chains given below trace back to one sample, sequenced in a study of high-grade serous ovarian cancer treatment subgroups. Assay used: immunoSEQ multiplex PCR; TCRdb lists only in-frame clones, some missing. The table shows approximately 5,700 clones, with about 76% occurring only once. Tumor samples were taken before definitive surgery or chemotherapy. Sequenced: tumor tissue. These receptors came from a human donor with high-grade serous ovarian cancer.

The chain couples TRBV4-3 to TRBJ2-6, with D perhaps TRBD1 or TRBD2 (5 bases each). From germline, CDR1 is LGHNA and CDR2 YSLEER. With 3 bases removed from V and 2 bases from J, the gap between germline ends came to 14 bases. The CDR3 is made up of 17 amino acids. The CDR3 is CASSQGVKTAGANVLTF. The CDR3 nucleotides are TGCGCCAGCAGCCAGGGGGTGAAGACAGCTGGGGCCAACGTCCTGACTTTC.

This clone was seen only a few times. V gene TRBV29-1 combines with J gene TRBJ1-1; possibly TRBD1 for D (5 bases). Germline-derived CDR1 and CDR2 are SQVTM and ANQGSEA. This CDR3 contains 12 residues. V shed 5 bases and J shed 1 base, with 8 bases lying between them. CDR3 nucleotide sequence: TGCAGCGTTCCCGGGGCGAACACTGAAGCTTTCTTT. Translated, it gives CSVPGANTEAFF.

The CDR3 loop is CASSLQGARGNTIYF. CDR3 in DNA: TGTGCCAGCAGCTTACAGGGGGCGCGAGGAAACACCATATATTTT. The chain employs TRBV7-2 and TRBJ1-3, with 8 positions matching TRBD1. The CDR3 loop spans 15 amino acids. V dropped 2 bases and J dropped 4; count of bases not matched to a gene: 4. CDR1 is SGHTA, CDR2 FQGNSA, per germline.

J is TRBJ2-7 and V is TRBV6-6; D remains unclear. Germline CDR1 is MNHNY and CDR2 is SVGAGI (reference sequence). The CDR3 consists of 14 residues. V was cut by 0 bases and J by 5 bases, with 11 bases left in between. The CDR3 spells CASSYSMGYDEQYF. The CDR3 DNA is TGTGCCAGCAGTTACTCGATGGGATACGACGAGCAGTACTTC.

This clone was detected a few times. This chain links TRBV2 with TRBJ1-1; D not resolved. CDR1 and CDR2 (germline): SNHLY, FYNNEI. CDR3 size: 14 residues. V dropped 3 bases and J dropped 0 bases, with 8 bases sitting between them. The CDR3 sequence is CASSEPKMNTEAFF. CDR3 bases: TGTGCCAGCAGTGAGCCAAAGATGAACACTGAAGCTTTCTTT. Together with reference TRBV2 and TRBJ1-1, the CDR3 gives the full variable domain: EPEVTQTPSHQVTQMGQEVILRCVPISNHLYFYWYRQILGQKVEFLVSFYNNEISEKSEIFDDQFSVERPDGSNFTLKIRSTKLEDSAMYFCASSEPKMNTEAFFGQGTRLTVV.